This TCR beta chain was sequenced during a study of CD8 T cells in Susac syndrome. Points on this clonotype: Its antigen is still unknown.

The RNA input was roughly 0.45 to 1 ug, and it was reverse transcribed with random hexamers. Amplification of TCR beta CDR3 across 54 Vbeta and 13 Jbeta was performed with immunoSEQ multiplex PCR. TCRdb re-analysed the immunoSEQ multiplex PCR reads in MiXCR, keeping a single row per CDR3 protein. This table has roughly 180,000 distinct CDR3 sequences, about 93% appearing once. Germline CDR1 SGHVS, CDR2 FQNEAQ. The CDR3 spans 15 residues. The V gene end was trimmed by 5 bases and the J gene end by 2 bases; junction bases not matched to a gene: 5. Study outcomes and limitations: The study's TCR sequencing and HLA analysis drew on a certain number of individuals. That number was acknowledged as relatively small.

This chain links TRBV7-8 with TRBJ2-1, with 8 bases identical to TRBD1. Sequencing was performed on CD4+ T cells from PBMCs. The clonotype was recovered from a human donor with multiple sclerosis. The DNA for the CDR3 is TGTGCCAGCAGCCAGGGGGCCATTCCCTACAATGAGCAGTTCTTC. Residues: CASSQGAIPYNEQFF.